This entry features one T cell receptor (beta chain) sequence. Its antigen is still unknown. The sample comes from a study of cytomegalovirus exposure and HLA in healthy donors. The V gene's germline CDR1 is GTSNPN and CDR2 SVGIG (reference sequence). Deletions cut 3 bases from V and 8 bases from J, with 20 bases between. This CDR3 is 15 amino acids long. All donors participated as healthy donors of bone marrow. Researchers ran the PCR with 60 Vbeta and 13 Jbeta primers. As originally analysed: The authors later counted 70 million to 80 million unique TCR beta chains, 9 million to 12 million of them shared. The method was immunoSEQ multiplex PCR; TCRdb's version includes in-frame clones alone and lacks a portion of them. V and J calls and clone size come straight from that table; D and trimming were deduced from the DNA. This sample yields roughly 150,000 clones, of which 82% are seen a single time; less than 1% belongs to the top ten.

The study's findings and limits: Sequencing artifact likely explains a cluster of highly shared sequence variants.

The sequenced material came from PBMCs. This sequence joins TRBV30 and TRBJ2-1; D possibly corresponds to TRBD1 (6 bases). This TCR was recovered from a girl aged 2-9 years in good health and CMV-seropositive. The CDR3 is CAWSATLGQIDEQFF. The CDR3 nucleotides read TGTGCCTGGAGCGCAACACTTGGACAGATCGATGAGCAGTTCTTC.